This T cell receptor beta chain was found in a study of Ad26.COV2.S vaccination and SARS-CoV-2 variants. Across the study: Each vaccinee took Ad26.COV2.S intramuscularly, once or twice 56 days apart. Study-wide points: Spike-specific TCR breadth was greater in vaccine than placebo recipients. Placebo recipients and vaccine recipients were similar in non-spike TCR breadth. Responses of spike-specific T cells (both CD8+ and CD4+) reportedly showed substantial breadth after vaccination.

The treatment was: 19 received Ad26.COV2.S at low or high dose, single or two shots; about 5 received placebo; per-sample allocation not given. Sampling was done on day 63 after the first vaccine or placebo injection. As regards this clone: Its cognate antigen is unknown.

TCRdb's copy holds only in-frame clones and misses some; the assay was immunoSEQ multiplex PCR. The sample consists of 300,000 to 400,000 clones, 86% of them appearing once. The V and J ends lost 0 bases and 0 bases respectively, with 9 bases between them. The CDR3 is made up of 16 amino acids. Germline V gene sequence: CDR1 SEHNR, CDR2 FQNEAQ (reference sequence). The chain is built from TRBV7-9 and TRBJ2-1; D may be TRBD2 (5 bases). The sample here was peripheral blood, taken in a trial of Ad26.COV2.S vaccine versus placebo. The receptor was isolated from a person aged 18-65 years who received the Ad26.COV2.S COVID-19 vaccine or a placebo. The chain's CDR3 is CASSLALRGSYNEQFF. Written as DNA, the CDR3 is TGTGCCAGCAGCTTAGCGCTTCGGGGCTCCTACAATGAGCAGTTCTTC.